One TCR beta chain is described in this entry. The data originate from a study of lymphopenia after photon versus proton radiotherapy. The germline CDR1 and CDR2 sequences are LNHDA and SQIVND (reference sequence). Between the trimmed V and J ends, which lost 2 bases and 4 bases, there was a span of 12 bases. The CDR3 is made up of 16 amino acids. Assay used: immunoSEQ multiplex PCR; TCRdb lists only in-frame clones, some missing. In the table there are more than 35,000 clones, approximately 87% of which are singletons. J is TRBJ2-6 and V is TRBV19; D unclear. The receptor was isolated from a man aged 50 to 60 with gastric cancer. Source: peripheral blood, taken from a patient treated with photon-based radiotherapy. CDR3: CASSIWLGPGANVLTF. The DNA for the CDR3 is TGTGCCAGTAGTATATGGCTGGGCCCAGGGGCCAACGTCCTGACTTTC.